Each of the 31 T cell receptor beta chains below was sequenced from the same sample in a study of blood T cell repertoires in COVID-19. Libraries were prepared by immunoSEQ multiplex PCR; TCRdb keeps only in-frame clonotypes and omits some of them. Here the sample spans about 98,000 clones, 82% being singletons. The source material was peripheral blood. All receptors come from a man aged 70 or older with active or convalescent COVID-19.

The chain combines TRBV20-1 with TRBJ2-3, with D tentatively TRBD2 (5 bases). The V end was cut by 3 bases, the J end by 2 bases, with 15 bases between. CDR1 DFQATT and CDR2 SNEGSKA come from the germline V gene (reference sequence). The CDR3 is 15 residues long. The CDR3 DNA is TGCAGTGCTAGTCTCGCAACTAGATTCACAGATACGCAGTATTTT. It encodes CSASLATRFTDTQYF.

This chain links TRBV25-1 with TRBJ1-1; D is undetermined. The CDR3 length is 12 residues. Germline V gene sequence: CDR1 MGHDK, CDR2 SYGVNS. The V gene lost 5 bases and the J gene lost 5 bases, with 9 bases spanning the gap. The DNA of the CDR3 is TGTGCCAGCAGTTTCGGCAGGACTGAAGCTTTCTTT. Translated, it gives CASSFGRTEAFF.

The chain recombines TRBV12-3 or TRBV12-4 with TRBJ1-2; D is undetermined. There are 13 residues in the CDR3. V lost 2 bases and J lost 4, with 8 bases in between. The CDR3 DNA follows: TGTGCCAGCAGTTTAAACGTCGGCTATGGCTACACCTTC. It translates to CASSLNVGYGYTF.

This chain uses TRBV29-1 with TRBJ1-2, with D maybe TRBD1 (5 bases). Germline V gives CDR1 SQVTM, CDR2 ANQGSEA. The CDR3 is made up of 12 amino acids. V was cut by 3 bases and J by 1 base, with 6 bases left in between. CDR3 region: CSVDRDNYGYTF. The CDR3, as DNA: TGCAGCGTTGACAGGGATAACTATGGCTACACCTTC.

This sequence joins TRBV4-3 and TRBJ2-7, with 7 bases fitting TRBD2. This CDR3 is 14 amino acids long. Trimming cost V 0 bases and J 7 bases; bases outside gene matches: 6. Germline V gene data show CDR1 as LGHNA and CDR2 as YSLEER. CDR3 nucleotide sequence: TGCGCCAGCAGCCAAGAGACTAGCTTGGTGGAGCAGTACTTC. Protein: CASSQETSLVEQYF.

V gene TRBV19 combines with J gene TRBJ2-1; the match to TRBD2 covers 16 bases. This CDR3 is built from 14 residues. V dropped 5 bases and J dropped 15; count of bases not matched to a gene: 7. The V gene's germline CDR1 is LNHDA and CDR2 SQIVND (reference sequence). CDR3 in DNA: TGTGCCAGTAGTCCCGGGACTAGCGGGGGGGCCCTGTTCTTC. This sequence encodes CASSPGTSGGALFF.

The CDR3 DNA reads TGTGCCAGCAGCCAGGCCGGGACAGAGAGCTATGGCTACACCTTC. This sequence encodes CASSQAGTESYGYTF. V is TRBV3-1 (or the pseudogene TRBV3-2) and J is TRBJ1-2; TRBD1 matches at 7 bases. CDR1 LGHDT and CDR2 YNNKEL come from the germline V gene (reference sequence). The CDR3 contains 15 residues. V lost 3 bases, J lost 4 bases, and 8 bases stayed unmatched.

The V gene is TRBV6-2 or TRBV6-3, the J gene TRBJ1-5, with a tentative D call TRBD1 (6 bases). CDR1 MNHEY and CDR2 SVGEGT come from the germline V gene. The CDR3 contains 15 residues. Trimming took off 6 bases at V and 7 bases at J, with 19 bases between the two ends. The CDR3 coding sequence is TGTGCCAGCAGCTCCACAGGGATCGCCGGACAGCCCCAGCATTTT. Residues: CASSSTGIAGQPQHF.

The chain employs TRBV4-3 and TRBJ2-1; 7 nucleotides align to TRBD1. With 0 bases clipped from V and 1 base from J, the junction kept 6 bases outside the gene matches. CDR1 is LGHNA and CDR2 is YSLEER in the germline V gene. The CDR3 spans 17 residues. CDR3 sequence reads: CASSQDPQGVSYNEQFF. CDR3 sequence (DNA): TGCGCCAGCAGCCAAGATCCCCAGGGGGTATCCTACAATGAGCAGTTCTTC.

V is TRBV7-8 and J is TRBJ2-7, with D possibly matching TRBD2 (6 bases). Trimming left V 5 bases short and J 1 base short, with 18 bases between. The CDR3 loop spans 16 amino acids. Germline V gene data show CDR1 as SGHVS and CDR2 as FQNEAQ. The CDR3 loop is CASSPGGGRKSYEQYF. The CDR3 nucleotides read TGTGCCAGCAGCCCCGGGGGAGGCAGAAAGTCCTACGAGCAGTACTTC.

This clone is a singleton in its sample. CDR3 in amino acids: CASSQGGVDNTQYF. The CDR3 DNA follows: TGTGCCAGCAGCCAAGGGGGGGTAGACAATACGCAGTATTTT. V usage is TRBV4-2 and J usage is TRBJ2-3, with D maybe TRBD2 (6 bases). Trimming took 1 base from V and 7 from J, leaving 12 bases between them. The CDR3 sequence is 14 residues long. Germline CDR1 and CDR2: LGHNA and YNFKEQ.

This rearrangement joins TRBV7-2 to TRBJ2-7, with D possibly matching TRBD1 (6 bases). Trimming removed 3 bases at V and 10 bases at J, with 13 bases between. The CDR3 covers 12 residues. CDR1 SGHTA and CDR2 FQGNSA come from the germline V gene. The CDR3 loop is CASSFHREVQYF. The CDR3 coding sequence is TGTGCCAGCAGCTTCCACAGGGAAGTCCAGTACTTC.

This clone occurred a few times. This chain links TRBV25-1 with TRBJ1-1; TRBD1 agrees at 7 bases. Germline values: CDR1 MGHDK, CDR2 SYGVNS. The CDR3 extends over 13 amino acids. Trimming took 4 bases from V and 5 from J; bases not matched to a gene: 4. In DNA, the CDR3 is TGTGCCAGCAGTGCCCAGGGGGGTACTGAAGCTTTCTTT. This sequence encodes CASSAQGGTEAFF.

V and J are TRBV12-3 or TRBV12-4 and TRBJ2-1; TRBD1 might be the D (6 bases). Trimming stripped 6 bases from V and 8 bases from J, with 14 bases between. The CDR3 length is 13 residues. The CDR3 region is CASSPPGAYEQFF. CDR3 nucleotides: TGTGCCAGCAGCCCCCCAGGGGCCTATGAGCAGTTCTTC.

The chain is built from TRBV3-1 (or the pseudogene TRBV3-2) and TRBJ1-1; D gene uncertain. CDR3 length: 14 residues. Germline assignment: CDR1 LGHDT and CDR2 YNNKEL (reference sequence). With 6 bases removed from V and 0 bases from J, the gap between germline ends came to 11 bases. The CDR3 spells CASSWEGMNTEAFF. CDR3 in DNA: TGTGCCAGCAGTTGGGAGGGCATGAACACTGAAGCTTTCTTT.

This chain joins TRBV19 and TRBJ2-5; 12 bases match TRBD1. V was clipped by 8 bases and J by 5 bases; unmatched bases: 9. CDR1 and CDR2 (germline): LNHDA, SQIVND (reference sequence). This CDR3 spans 15 amino acids. In DNA form, the CDR3 reads TGTGCCAGTGGAGAGGGACAGGGGGCGCAGGAGACCCAGTACTTC. Its protein product is CASGEGQGAQETQYF.

The J gene is TRBJ1-1, the V gene TRBV4-1, with D maybe TRBD1 (5 bases). Trimming pared 0 bases from V and 4 bases from J, leaving 18 bases between. Germline-derived CDR1 and CDR2 are MGHRA and YSYEKL. CDR3 length equals 17 residues. CDR3 loop: CASSQEGAGRASTEAFF. The CDR3 bases are TGCGCCAGCAGCCAAGAAGGAGCAGGGAGGGCAAGCACTGAAGCTTTCTTT.

The chain is built from TRBV10-2 and TRBJ2-1; 9 bases fit TRBD2. Germline loops: CDR1 WSHSY, CDR2 SAAADI. The CDR3 length is 17 residues. J lost 3 bases, V lost 4 bases, and 10 bases had no gene match. The CDR3 reads CASSGGVAGAYYNEQFF. The CDR3 DNA follows: TGCGCCAGCAGTGGAGGGGTAGCGGGGGCATACTACAATGAGCAGTTCTTC.

This chain uses TRBV5-1 with TRBJ2-1; 10 bases align to TRBD2. Trimming cost V 4 bases and J 7 bases; bases outside gene matches: 8. Per germline, CDR1 SGHRS and CDR2 YFSETQ. This CDR3 is built from 15 residues. In DNA form, the CDR3 reads TGCGCCAGCAGCGAAGGGACTAGCGCTCGGAATGAGCAGTTCTTC. Residues: CASSEGTSARNEQFF. Using reference TRBV5-1 and TRBJ2-1 for the parts outside the CDR3, the full variable domain is KAGVTQTPRYLIKTRGQQVTLSCSPISGHRSVSWYQQTPGQGLQFLFEYFSETQRNKGNFPGRFSGRQFSNSRSEMNVSTLELGDSALYLCASSEGTSARNEQFFGPGTRLTVL.

The chain joins TRBV6-2 or TRBV6-3 to TRBJ1-6, with D possibly matching TRBD1 (6 bases). CDR1 is MNHEY, CDR2 SVGEGT, per germline. Trimming pared 4 bases from V and 7 bases from J, leaving 11 bases between. This CDR3 contains 14 residues. CDR3 in amino acids: CASSWGHFNSPLHF. Here the CDR3 DNA reads TGTGCCAGCAGTTGGGGACACTTCAATTCACCCCTCCACTTT.

The chain joins TRBV5-1 to TRBJ2-7, with 10 bases aligning to TRBD2. The CDR3 is made up of 15 amino acids. Germline lookup yields CDR1 SGHRS and CDR2 YFSETQ. J was trimmed by 3 bases and V by 0 bases; bases with no gene match: 3. In DNA form, the CDR3 reads TGCGCCAGCAGCTTGGTCTCTAGCGGGGGCTACGAGCAGTACTTC. It encodes CASSLVSSGGYEQYF.

The chain couples TRBV5-8 to TRBJ2-2; a possible D gene is TRBD1 (6 bases). V shed 4 bases and J shed 3 bases, with 16 bases lying between them. The germline V gene has CDR1 SGHTS and CDR2 YDEGEE. The CDR3 is made up of 16 amino acids. CDR3 sequence (DNA): TGTGCCAGCAGCGGGCAGCACAGGGTGTACACCGGGGAGCTGTTTTTT. Translation gives CASSGQHRVYTGELFF.

The sample holds a few counts of this clone. The chain is built from TRBV29-1 and TRBJ2-1; D gene uncertain. From germline, CDR1 is SQVTM and CDR2 ANQGSEA. The V end was cut by 0 bases, the J end by 15 bases, with 9 bases between. The CDR3 is 10 residues long. This CDR3 reads CSVEDADPFF. CDR3 nucleotide sequence: TGCAGCGTTGAAGATGCAGATCCGTTCTTC.

The rearrangement links TRBV6-2 or TRBV6-3 to TRBJ1-1, with D possibly matching TRBD1 (6 bases). V shed 5 bases and J shed 11 bases, with 12 bases lying between them. The germline gives CDR1 MNHEY, CDR2 SVGEGT. The CDR3 is 11 amino acids. DNA for the CDR3: TGTGCCAGCAGTAAACAGGGAGAGGCTTTCTTT. Protein: CASSKQGEAFF.

This chain joins TRBV18 and TRBJ2-2, with 10 bases aligning to TRBD1. The CDR3 spans 16 residues. V was pared by 4 bases and J by 3 bases, with 5 bases of the junction left unmatched. Germline V gene data show CDR1 as KGHSH and CDR2 as LQKENI. CDR3 coding DNA: TGTGCCAGCTCACTGACAGGGGGCGGTGACACCGGGGAGCTGTTTTTT. Translated: CASSLTGGGDTGELFF.

V usage is TRBV27 and J usage is TRBJ2-7; D might be TRBD1 (5 bases). V lost 6 bases and J lost 1, with 13 bases in between. The CDR3 runs to 14 residues. CDR1 is MNHEY and CDR2 is SMNVEV in the germline V gene (reference sequence). For the CDR3, the DNA is TGTGCCAGCAGGGGGCCAAGACAGTCCTACGAGCAGTACTTC. Protein sequence: CASRGPRQSYEQYF.

The chain is built from TRBV11-2 and TRBJ2-5, with D uncertain. The CDR3 is made up of 13 amino acids. Trimming cost V 3 bases and J 1 base, with 6 bases left between them. Looked up from germline, CDR1 is SGHAT and CDR2 is FQNNGV. CDR3 in amino acids: CASSFGLQETQYF. The CDR3, as DNA: TGTGCCAGCAGCTTTGGGCTCCAAGAGACCCAGTACTTC.

This clone was found once. The chain has TRBV29-1 and TRBJ1-1; D may be TRBD1 (6 bases). Per the germline V gene, CDR1 is SQVTM and CDR2 is ANQGSEA. The V gene lost 0 bases and the J gene lost 11 bases, with 22 bases spanning the gap. CDR3 length equals 15 residues. CDR3 DNA sequence: TGCAGCGTTGAAGACTCATCAAGCCGAGGACAGCGGGCTTTCTTT. Protein: CSVEDSSSRGQRAFF. Full variable domain (remainder filled in from reference TRBV29-1 and TRBJ1-1): SAVISQKPSRDICQRGTSLTIQCQVDSQVTMMFWYRQQPGQSLTLIATANQGSEATYESGFVIDKFPISRPNLTFSTLTVSNMSPEDSSIYLCSVEDSSSRGQRAFFGQGTRLTVV.

The sample holds one count of this clone. The chain links TRBV7-3 to TRBJ2-7, with no clear D. Trimming left V 1 base short and J 5 bases short, with 9 bases between. The CDR3 is 13 residues long. Germline CDR1 and CDR2: SGHTA and FQGTGA. The CDR3 bases are TGTGCCAGCAGCTTAAGATTCTCAGACGAGCAGTACTTC. Translated, it gives CASSLRFSDEQYF.

CDR3 nucleotide sequence: TGTGCCAGCAGTCCCACGACAGGGGCGGGGCCGCAGTATTTT. Its protein is CASSPTTGAGPQYF. V gene TRBV27 combines with J gene TRBJ2-3; TRBD1 matches at 8 bases. Germline CDR1 is MNHEY and CDR2 is SMNVEV (reference sequence). The V segment lost 5 bases and the J segment 10 bases; nucleotides outside the gene matches: 11. The CDR3 covers 14 residues.

This clone occurred a few times. The chain combines TRBV27 with TRBJ1-2; 7 nucleotides match TRBD1. Germline V gives CDR1 MNHEY, CDR2 SMNVEV (reference sequence). V was clipped by 6 bases and J by 7 bases; unmatched bases: 5. The CDR3 runs 12 residues. This CDR3 is CASRDRAGGYTF. The CDR3 DNA sequence: TGTGCCAGCAGAGACAGGGCGGGTGGCTACACCTTC.